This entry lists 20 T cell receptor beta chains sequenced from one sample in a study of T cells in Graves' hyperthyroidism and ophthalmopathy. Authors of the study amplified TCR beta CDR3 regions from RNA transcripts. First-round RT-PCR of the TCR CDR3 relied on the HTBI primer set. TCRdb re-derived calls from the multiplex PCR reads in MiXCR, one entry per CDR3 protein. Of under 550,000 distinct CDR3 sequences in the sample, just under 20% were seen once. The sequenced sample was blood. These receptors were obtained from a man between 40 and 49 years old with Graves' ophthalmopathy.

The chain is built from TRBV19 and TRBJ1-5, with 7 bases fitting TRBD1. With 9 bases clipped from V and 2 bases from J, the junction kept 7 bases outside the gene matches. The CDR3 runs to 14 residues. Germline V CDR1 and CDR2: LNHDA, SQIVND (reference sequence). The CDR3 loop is CASPPGTGNQPQHF. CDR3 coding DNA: TGTGCCAGCCCCCCCGGGACAGGCAATCAGCCCCAGCATTTT.

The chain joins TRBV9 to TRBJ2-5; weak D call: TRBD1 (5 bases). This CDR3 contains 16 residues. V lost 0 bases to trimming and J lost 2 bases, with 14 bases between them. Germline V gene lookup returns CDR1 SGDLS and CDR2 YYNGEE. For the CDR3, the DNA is TGTGCCAGCAGCGTAGCCCGTGGGGCGGAGCAAGAGACCCAGTACTTC. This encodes CASSVARGAEQETQYF.

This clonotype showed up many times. CDR3 sequence: CASSYPGTSYNEQFF. The CDR3 nucleotides are TGTGCCAGCAGTTACCCCGGGACTTCCTACAATGAGCAGTTCTTC. V gene TRBV28 combines with J gene TRBJ2-1; a weak D match, TRBD2 (6 bases). In germline, CDR1 is MDHEN, CDR2 SYDVKM. CDR3 length equals 15 residues. Trimming took 4 bases from V and 1 from J, leaving 11 bases between them.

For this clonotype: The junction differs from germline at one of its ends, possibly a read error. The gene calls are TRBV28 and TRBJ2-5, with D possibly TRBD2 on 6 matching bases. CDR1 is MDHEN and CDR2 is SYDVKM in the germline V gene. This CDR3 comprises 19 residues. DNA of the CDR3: TGTGTCAGCAGTTTCTCCTCGGGAGTGTTTTCGTGGGGCCAAGAGACCCAGTACTTC. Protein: CVSSFSSGVFSWGQETQYF.

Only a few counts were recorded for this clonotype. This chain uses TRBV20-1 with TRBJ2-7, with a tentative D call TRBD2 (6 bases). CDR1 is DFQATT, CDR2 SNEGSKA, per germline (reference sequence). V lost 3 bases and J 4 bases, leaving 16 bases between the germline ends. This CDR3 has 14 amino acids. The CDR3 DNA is TGCAGTGCTAGGCCCCGGAGGGCCGGTTACGAGCAGTACTTC. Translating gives CSARPRRAGYEQYF.

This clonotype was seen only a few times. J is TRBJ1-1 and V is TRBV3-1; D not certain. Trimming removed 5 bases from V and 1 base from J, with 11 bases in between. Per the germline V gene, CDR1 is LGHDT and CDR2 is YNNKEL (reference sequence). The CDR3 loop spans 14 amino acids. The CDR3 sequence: CASSAGRGNTEAFF. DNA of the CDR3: TGTGCCAGCAGCGCCGGGCGAGGGAACACTGAAGCTTTCTTT.

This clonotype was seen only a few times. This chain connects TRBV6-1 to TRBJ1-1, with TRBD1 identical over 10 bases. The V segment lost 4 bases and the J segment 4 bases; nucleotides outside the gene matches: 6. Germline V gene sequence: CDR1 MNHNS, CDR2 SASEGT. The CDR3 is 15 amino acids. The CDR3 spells CASSGTGGGSTEAFF. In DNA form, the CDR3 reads TGTGCCAGCAGTGGGACAGGGGGGGGGAGCACTGAAGCTTTCTTT.

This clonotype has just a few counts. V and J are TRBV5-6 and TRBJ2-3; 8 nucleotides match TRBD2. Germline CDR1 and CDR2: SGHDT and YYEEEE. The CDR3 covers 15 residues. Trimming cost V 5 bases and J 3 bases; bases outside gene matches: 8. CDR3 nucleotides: TGTGCCAGCAGTCGACTAGCGCGTACAACAGATACGCAGTATTTT. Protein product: CASSRLARTTDTQYF.

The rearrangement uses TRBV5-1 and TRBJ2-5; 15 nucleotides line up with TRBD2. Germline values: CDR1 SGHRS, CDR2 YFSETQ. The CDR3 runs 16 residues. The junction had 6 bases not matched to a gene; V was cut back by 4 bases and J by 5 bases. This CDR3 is CASSDRTSGRGETQYF. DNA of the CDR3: TGCGCCAGCAGCGATCGGACTAGCGGGAGGGGCGAGACCCAGTACTTC. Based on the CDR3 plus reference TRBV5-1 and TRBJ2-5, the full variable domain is KAGVTQTPRYLIKTRGQQVTLSCSPISGHRSVSWYQQTPGQGLQFLFEYFSETQRNKGNFPGRFSGRQFSNSRSEMNVSTLELGDSALYLCASSDRTSGRGETQYFGPGTRLLVL.

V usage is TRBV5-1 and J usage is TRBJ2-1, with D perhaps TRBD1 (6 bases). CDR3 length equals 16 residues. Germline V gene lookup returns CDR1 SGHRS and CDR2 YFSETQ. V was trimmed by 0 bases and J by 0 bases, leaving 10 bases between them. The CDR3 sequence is CASSLGQGISYNEQFF. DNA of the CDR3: TGCGCCAGCAGCTTGGGGCAGGGGATCTCCTACAATGAGCAGTTCTTC.

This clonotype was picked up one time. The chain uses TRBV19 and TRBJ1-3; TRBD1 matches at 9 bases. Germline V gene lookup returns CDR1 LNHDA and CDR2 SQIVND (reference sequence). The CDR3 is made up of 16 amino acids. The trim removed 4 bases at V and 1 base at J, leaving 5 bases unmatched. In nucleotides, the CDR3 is TGTGCCAGTAGTAAGGACAGGGGAATGTCTGGAAACACCATATATTTT. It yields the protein CASSKDRGMSGNTIYF.

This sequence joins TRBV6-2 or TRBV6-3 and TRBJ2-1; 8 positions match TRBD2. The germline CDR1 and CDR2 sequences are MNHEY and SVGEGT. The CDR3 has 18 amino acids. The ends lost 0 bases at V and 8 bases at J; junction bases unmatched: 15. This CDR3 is CASSYSPALAAREDEQFF. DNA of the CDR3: TGTGCCAGCAGTTACTCGCCGGCACTAGCGGCAAGGGAGGATGAGCAGTTCTTC.

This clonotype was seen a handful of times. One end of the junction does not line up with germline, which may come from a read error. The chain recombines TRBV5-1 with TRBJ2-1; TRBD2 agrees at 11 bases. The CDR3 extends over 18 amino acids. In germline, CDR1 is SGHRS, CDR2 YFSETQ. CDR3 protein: CASSVGTSGYYSYNERFF. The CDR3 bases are TGCGCCAGCAGCGTAGGGACTAGCGGCTACTACTCCTACAATGAGCGGTTCTTC.

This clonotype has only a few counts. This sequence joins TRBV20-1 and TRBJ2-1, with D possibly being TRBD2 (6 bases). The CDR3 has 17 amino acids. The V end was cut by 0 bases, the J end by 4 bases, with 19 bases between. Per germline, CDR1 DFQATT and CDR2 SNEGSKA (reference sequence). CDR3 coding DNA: TGCAGTGCTAGAGATCCGTCGGAGCGGGTCGTATACAATGAGCAGTTCTTC. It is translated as CSARDPSERVVYNEQFF.

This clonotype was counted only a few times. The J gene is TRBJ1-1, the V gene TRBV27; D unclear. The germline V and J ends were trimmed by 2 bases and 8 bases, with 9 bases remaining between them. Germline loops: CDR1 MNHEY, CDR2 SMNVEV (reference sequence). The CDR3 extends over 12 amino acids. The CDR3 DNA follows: TGTGCCAGCAGTTTAAACAGAGTGGAAGCTTTCTTT. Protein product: CASSLNRVEAFF.

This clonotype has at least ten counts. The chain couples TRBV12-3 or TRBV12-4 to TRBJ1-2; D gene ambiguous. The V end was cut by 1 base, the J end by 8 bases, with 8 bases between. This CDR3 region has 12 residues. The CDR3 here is CASSLGVGGYTF. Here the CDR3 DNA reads TGTGCCAGCAGTTTAGGGGTCGGCGGCTACACCTTC.

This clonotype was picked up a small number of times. CDR3 coding DNA: TGCAGTGCCCCCTTGGATAATTCACCCCTCCACTTT. This sequence encodes CSAPLDNSPLHF. The J gene is TRBJ1-6, the V gene TRBV20-1, with D unresolved. The CDR3 runs 12 residues. CDR1 and CDR2 from the germline V gene are DFQATT and SNEGSKA (reference sequence). V lost 6 bases to trimming and J lost 5 bases, with 8 bases between them.

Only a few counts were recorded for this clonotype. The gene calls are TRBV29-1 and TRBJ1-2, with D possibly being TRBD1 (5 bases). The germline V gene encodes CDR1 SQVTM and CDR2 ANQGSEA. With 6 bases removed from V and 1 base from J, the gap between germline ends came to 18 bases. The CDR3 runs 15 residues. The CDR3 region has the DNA TGCAGCGTATGGGGCTCCCAGGGCAGTAACTATGGCTACACCTTC. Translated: CSVWGSQGSNYGYTF.

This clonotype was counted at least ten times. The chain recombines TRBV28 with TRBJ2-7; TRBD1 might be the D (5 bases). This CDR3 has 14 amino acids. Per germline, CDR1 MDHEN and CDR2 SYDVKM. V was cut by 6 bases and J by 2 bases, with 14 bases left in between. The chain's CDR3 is CASSLIQGPYEQYF. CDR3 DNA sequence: TGTGCCAGCAGCTTAATTCAGGGCCCCTACGAGCAGTACTTC.

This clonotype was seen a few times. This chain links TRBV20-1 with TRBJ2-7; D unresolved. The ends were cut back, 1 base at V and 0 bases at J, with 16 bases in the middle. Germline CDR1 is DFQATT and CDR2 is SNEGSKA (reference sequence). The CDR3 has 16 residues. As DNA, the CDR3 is TGCAGTGCTAGAGCGTTAACCGGGTGGAGCTCCTACGAGCAGTACTTC. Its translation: CSARALTGWSSYEQYF.